Shown below are 31 T cell receptor beta chains from a single sample sequenced in a study of breast tumors, draining lymph nodes, adjacent tissues. Samples came from axillary lymph nodes draining the breast cancer. In TCRdb, the multiplex PCR reads were re-called with MiXCR into one record per CDR3 protein. The table includes approximately 90,000 distinct CDR3 sequences, roughly 29% detected once. The specimen sequenced was axillary lymph node tissue. These receptors were obtained from a female donor with breast cancer. Some clones in this sample may be carry-over from other donors' samples.

This clonotype was counted ten times or more. The chain has TRBV20-1 and TRBJ2-1, with TRBD2 matching over 13 bases. Losses at the gene ends were 1 base for V and 8 bases for J; bases not matched to a gene: 17. The CDR3 is 19 amino acids. The germline V gene has CDR1 DFQATT and CDR2 SNEGSKA (reference sequence). CDR3 amino acids: CSARGGTSGISHASYEQFF. In DNA, the CDR3 is TGCAGTGCTAGAGGAGGGACTAGCGGGATTTCCCACGCTAGCTATGAGCAGTTCTTC.

The table lists this clonotype with many counts. CDR3 DNA sequence: TGCGCCAGCAGCGCCGGGACAGGGAATTACGAGCAGTACTTC. It translates to CASSAGTGNYEQYF. The chain has TRBV5-1 and TRBJ2-7; 9 nucleotides align to TRBD1. The CDR3 sequence is 14 residues long. With V trimmed by 4 bases and J by 4 bases, 6 bases remained unmatched. Germline CDR1 is SGHRS and CDR2 is YFSETQ.

This clonotype was seen at least ten times. The V and J genes are TRBV7-2 and TRBJ1-4; tentatively, D is TRBD1 (6 bases). From germline, CDR1 is SGHTA and CDR2 FQGNSA. The CDR3 is 15 amino acids. The V and J ends lost 5 bases and 5 bases respectively, with 15 bases between them. The chain's CDR3 is CASSPRGRLNEKLFF. CDR3 nucleotides: TGTGCCAGCAGCCCCAGGGGCCGGTTAAATGAAAAACTGTTTTTT.

Turning to this clonotype: A much larger clone differs from this one at a single base, so this may be a read error. The rearrangement joins TRBV30 to TRBJ2-1; D is possibly TRBD1 (6 bases). The length of the CDR3 is 16 residues. Germline V gene sequence: CDR1 GTSNPN, CDR2 SVGIG (reference sequence). CDR3 in amino acids: CARSPAGRGRFGEQFF. DNA for the CDR3: TGTGCCCGGAGCCCCGCGGGCAGGGGAAGGTTCGGTGAGCAGTTCTTC.

As to this clonotype: This sequence may be a read error, since a much larger clone differs from it by one base. The rearrangement joins TRBV7-8 to TRBJ1-1; no definite D call. CDR1 is SGHVS, CDR2 FQNEAQ, per germline. This CDR3 contains 15 residues. Trimming shortened V by 5 bases and J by 5 bases, and 18 bases separated the two germline ends. The DNA of the CDR3 is TGTGCCAGCAGCCCCCGCTCAGGACCTGGGACTGAAGCTTTCTTT. Its protein product is CASSPRSGPGTEAFF.

The sample holds many counts of this clonotype. The junction differs from germline at one of its ends, possibly a read error. V usage is TRBV10-3 and J usage is TRBJ2-3; 7 nucleotides agree with TRBD1. Per the germline V gene, CDR1 is ENHRY and CDR2 is SYGVKD. There are 12 residues in the CDR3. CDR3 coding DNA: TGTGCCACGAGACAGGGCACGGATACGCAGTATTTT. This codes for CATRQGTDTQYF.

In the case of this clonotype: A much larger clone sits a single nucleotide away, making a read error possible. The genes are TRBV5-8 and TRBJ2-7, with 8 nucleotides matching TRBD2. After removal of 0 bases from V and 5 bases from J, the junction contained 10 bases not matched to a gene. The CDR3 consists of 16 residues. Germline V CDR1 and CDR2: SGHTS, YDEGEE. Here the CDR3 DNA reads TGTGCCAGCAGCTTGGCGAGGGCACTAGCGGCCCACGAGCAGTACTTC. It encodes CASSLARALAAHEQYF. The variable domain in full, with the rest retrieved from reference TRBV5-8 and TRBJ2-7, is EAGVTQSPTHLIKTRGQQATLRCSPISGHTSVYWYQQALGLGLQFLLWYDEGEERNRGNFPPRFSGRQFPNYSSELNVNALELEDSALYLCASSLARALAAHEQYFGPGTRLTVT.

V usage is TRBV9 and J usage is TRBJ2-2, with 8 bases matching TRBD2. This CDR3 comprises 13 residues. The junction had 1 base not matched to a gene; V was cut back by 4 bases and J by 5 bases. In germline, CDR1 is SGDLS, CDR2 YYNGEE. The CDR3 spells CASSPSGTGELFF. The CDR3 DNA follows: TGTGCCAGCAGCCCTAGCGGGACCGGGGAGCTGTTTTTT.

The chain uses TRBV6-2 or TRBV6-3 and TRBJ2-3; D is perhaps TRBD1 or TRBD2 (5 bases each). The CDR3 length is 12 residues. CDR1 and CDR2 from the germline V gene are MNHEY and SVGEGT. V was cut by 7 bases and J by 5 bases, with 10 bases left in between. CDR3 DNA: TGTGCCAGCACCGAGGGGCAAGATACGCAGTATTTT. It specifies CASTEGQDTQYF.

The chain employs TRBV18 and TRBJ1-1, with 10 bases that match TRBD1. CDR1 KGHSH and CDR2 LQKENI come from the germline V gene. J was trimmed by 4 bases and V by 4 bases; bases with no gene match: 6. CDR3 length: 15 amino acids. In DNA form, the CDR3 reads TGTGCCAGCTCACAACGGACAGGGGGTGGCACTGAAGCTTTCTTT. Its translation is CASSQRTGGGTEAFF.

The V call is TRBV20-1, the J call TRBJ2-5, with TRBD2 identical over 10 bases. This CDR3 has 14 amino acids. Germline V gene lookup returns CDR1 DFQATT and CDR2 SNEGSKA (reference sequence). V lost 6 bases and J lost 5; bases outside the gene matches: 9. The CDR3 loop is CSALLAGVRETQYF. The CDR3 nucleotides are TGCAGTGCGCTCCTAGCGGGAGTGCGGGAGACCCAGTACTTC.

This clonotype was picked up a small number of times. With a much larger clone just one base away, this may be a read error. The genes are TRBV6-2 or TRBV6-3 and TRBJ1-6, with D possibly matching TRBD1 (6 bases). The V end was cut by 11 bases, the J end by 3 bases, with 11 bases between. The germline V gene has CDR1 MNHEY and CDR2 SVGEGT. There are 13 residues in the CDR3. The CDR3, as DNA: TGTGCCGGACAGCCGAGCTATAATTCACCCCTCCACTTT. Protein sequence: CAGQPSYNSPLHF.

Concerning this clonotype: One end of the junction does not line up with germline, which may come from a read error. The rearrangement uses TRBV20-1 and TRBJ1-1; TRBD1 matches 9 bases. CDR3 size: 12 residues. Germline loops: CDR1 DFQATT, CDR2 SNEGSKA (reference sequence). The CDR3 reads CSQRPGQGEVFF. The CDR3 coding sequence is TGCAGCCAGAGACCGGGACAGGGTGAAGTTTTCTTT.

Comments on this clonotype: A much larger clone is a single base away; this may be a read error. The final CDR3 position lacks the conserved phenylalanine or tryptophan, pointing to a likely read error. This chain links TRBV20-1 with TRBJ1-1; D ambiguous. V gave up 2 bases and J gave up 1 base, with 8 bases separating them. Per the germline V gene, CDR1 is DFQATT and CDR2 is SNEGSKA (reference sequence). The CDR3 covers 13 residues. In nucleotides, the CDR3 is TGCAGTGCTAGACAGCCTCAGAACACTGAAGCTTTCTTG. It translates to CSARQPQNTEAFL.

This clonotype was detected ten times or more. The chain links TRBV4-2 to TRBJ2-7; a possible D gene is TRBD2 (5 bases). The CDR3 consists of 17 residues. V was pared by 5 bases and J by 2 bases, with 22 bases between. Germline CDR1 and CDR2: LGHNA and YNFKEQ. For the CDR3, the DNA is TGTGCCAGCAGCAAAGTTGGACTTAAGGTTGCCCCCTACGAGCAGTACTTC. Protein sequence: CASSKVGLKVAPYEQYF.

This clonotype has a count of ten or more. The chain employs TRBV19 and TRBJ2-2, with D perhaps given as TRBD1 or TRBD2 (5 bases each). Germline V gives CDR1 LNHDA, CDR2 SQIVND (reference sequence). This CDR3 has 13 residues. The CDR3 loop is CAAGDLNTGELFF. CDR3 DNA sequence: TGTGCGGCTGGGGACCTGAACACCGGGGAGCTGTTTTTT.

This clonotype was seen only once. This chain links TRBV20-1 with TRBJ1-4; 7 bases fit TRBD1. With V trimmed by 7 bases and J by 3 bases, 8 bases remained unmatched. The germline gives CDR1 DFQATT, CDR2 SNEGSKA (reference sequence). The length of the CDR3 is 14 residues. The CDR3 here is CSVRGGYSNEKLFF. The CDR3 DNA reads TGCAGTGTCAGGGGGGGCTACTCTAATGAAAAACTGTTTTTT.

With regard to this clonotype: Given a much more abundant clone one base away, this may be a read error. The chain joins TRBV18 to TRBJ2-1, with 7 bases identical to TRBD1. The germline V gene has CDR1 KGHSH and CDR2 LQKENI. The CDR3 spans 14 residues. CDR3 residues: CAGSKLTGENEQFF. The CDR3 nucleotides are TGTGCCGGCTCAAAACTAACAGGGGAGAATGAGCAGTTCTTC.

This clonotype was observed at least ten times. V is TRBV20-1 and J is TRBJ2-2; 9 bases fit TRBD2. J lost 7 bases, V lost 0 bases, and 15 bases had no gene match. Germline CDR1 DFQATT, CDR2 SNEGSKA (reference sequence). This CDR3 has 18 residues. The CDR3 bases are TGCAGTGCTAGAGATCGCCGCCCGCGGGAGGGCCATATCGGGGAGCTGTTTTTT. Its protein product is CSARDRRPREGHIGELFF.

In regard to this clonotype: A much more abundant neighbour one base away suggests this may be a read error. The rearrangement links TRBV9 to TRBJ1-4; D remains ambiguous. The CDR3 is 13 residues long. Germline V gene data show CDR1 as SGDLS and CDR2 as YYNGEE. The CDR3 sequence: CASSPTEGERLFF. Written as DNA, the CDR3 is TGTGCCAGCAGCCCCACAGAGGGAGAAAGACTGTTTTTT.

This clonotype has just a few counts. It may be a read error: a sequence one base away is much more abundant. Here the CDR3 omits its conserved ending phenylalanine or tryptophan, so a read error is the likely source. The chain links TRBV7-8 to TRBJ2-4, with a possible D match to TRBD1 (6 bases). Germline V lookup: CDR1 SGHVS, CDR2 FQNEAQ. V was pared by 7 bases and J by 8 bases, with 18 bases between. This CDR3 has 14 amino acids. CDR3 coding DNA: TGTGCCAGCACCCCTACAGGGAGAGGGGACATTCAGTACCTC. Encoded protein: CASTPTGRGDIQYL.

This clonotype appeared many times. The chain is built from TRBV7-9 and TRBJ1-1; weak D call: TRBD1 (6 bases). Trimming shortened V by 5 bases and J by 4 bases, and 8 bases separated the two germline ends. CDR3 size: 12 residues. Germline lookup yields CDR1 SEHNR and CDR2 FQNEAQ (reference sequence). In DNA, the CDR3 is TGTGCCAGCAGCCCCAGGGGCACTGAAGCTTTCTTT. It codes for CASSPRGTEAFF.

Here the CDR3 reads CSVGLFGTDPNQPQHF. DNA for the CDR3: TGCAGCGTTGGGTTATTCGGGACAGACCCCAATCAGCCCCAGCATTTT. The chain has TRBV29-1 and TRBJ1-5; 7 bases agree with TRBD1. This CDR3 has 16 residues. The V segment lost 4 bases and the J segment 3 bases; nucleotides outside the gene matches: 12. The germline gives CDR1 SQVTM, CDR2 ANQGSEA.

At least ten counts were recorded for this clonotype. J is TRBJ2-1 and V is TRBV7-3; 15 nucleotides match TRBD2. V dropped 2 bases and J dropped 7; count of bases not matched to a gene: 9. CDR1 SGHTA and CDR2 FQGTGA come from the germline V gene. The CDR3 has 18 amino acids. The CDR3 coding sequence is TGTGCCAGCAGCTTATCTTCCGGGACTAGCGGGAGGAGAAATGAGCAGTTCTTC. Residues: CASSLSSGTSGRRNEQFF.

In the case of this clonotype: Germline is not matched at one junction end, which may reflect a read error. The chain combines TRBV20-1 with TRBJ1-2, with D possibly TRBD1 on 6 matching bases. Germline V CDR1 and CDR2: DFQATT, SNEGSKA (reference sequence). The CDR3 extends over 12 amino acids. The CDR3 nucleotides read TGCAATGCTAGGACAGACAACTATGGCTACACCTTC. It encodes CNARTDNYGYTF.

This clonotype was found many times. The chain joins TRBV12-3 or TRBV12-4 to TRBJ1-2; tentative D call: TRBD1 (6 bases). The V end lost 3 bases, the J end lost 4 bases, and 15 bases lay between the germline ends. CDR3 length: 15 residues. The CDR3 coding sequence is TGTGCCAGCAGTTTTACAGGGCGACCTGGCTATGGCTACACCTTC. Its protein is CASSFTGRPGYGYTF.

Comments on this clonotype: It may be a read error: a sequence one base away is much more abundant. The conserved final phenylalanine or tryptophan is absent from the CDR3, which likely points to a read error. The V gene is TRBV5-4, the J gene TRBJ2-4; D unresolved. V lost 4 bases and J 3 bases, leaving 11 bases between the germline ends. The CDR3 spans 14 residues. The germline CDR1 and CDR2 sequences are SGHNT and YYREEE (reference sequence). The CDR3 loop is CASSLAALKNIQYL. The CDR3 bases are TGTGCCAGCAGCCTGGCGGCTCTCAAAAACATTCAGTACCTC.

This clonotype was recorded many times. This rearrangement joins TRBV29-1 to TRBJ2-5; D is perhaps TRBD2 (6 bases). V shed 5 bases and J shed 5 bases, with 21 bases lying between them. Germline V gene sequence: CDR1 SQVTM, CDR2 ANQGSEA. CDR3 length: 15 residues. The CDR3 nucleotides are TGCAGCGTTTCTCTTAGCGGTCTCTGCCGGGAGACCCAGTACTTC. It encodes CSVSLSGLCRETQYF.

The chain links TRBV4-1 to TRBJ1-1; D is ambiguous. Trimming stripped 6 bases from V and 1 base from J, with 24 bases between. The CDR3 length is 18 residues. Germline V gene data show CDR1 as MGHRA and CDR2 as YSYEKL. The CDR3 sequence is CASRHNAVQVGRNTEAFF. In nucleotides, the CDR3 is TGCGCCAGCAGACACAACGCGGTGCAGGTCGGGAGGAACACTGAAGCTTTCTTT.

At least ten counts were recorded for this clonotype. The chain recombines TRBV5-6 with TRBJ1-6; D not certain. The CDR3 consists of 14 residues. CDR1 and CDR2 (germline): SGHDT, YYEEEE. V gave up 0 bases and J gave up 7 bases, with 8 bases separating them. DNA of the CDR3: TGTGCCAGCAGCTTGGGCGGCAGGAATTCACCCCTCCACTTT. This sequence encodes CASSLGGRNSPLHF.

At least ten counts were recorded for this clonotype. The chain links TRBV10-3 to TRBJ1-2; D unclear. The ends were cut back, 0 bases at V and 10 bases at J, with 12 bases in the middle. The germline V gene has CDR1 ENHRY and CDR2 SYGVKD. The CDR3 extends over 13 amino acids. The CDR3 DNA sequence: TGTGCCATCAGTGAGTCAGAGTGGACCCTCTACACCTTC. It encodes CAISESEWTLYTF.